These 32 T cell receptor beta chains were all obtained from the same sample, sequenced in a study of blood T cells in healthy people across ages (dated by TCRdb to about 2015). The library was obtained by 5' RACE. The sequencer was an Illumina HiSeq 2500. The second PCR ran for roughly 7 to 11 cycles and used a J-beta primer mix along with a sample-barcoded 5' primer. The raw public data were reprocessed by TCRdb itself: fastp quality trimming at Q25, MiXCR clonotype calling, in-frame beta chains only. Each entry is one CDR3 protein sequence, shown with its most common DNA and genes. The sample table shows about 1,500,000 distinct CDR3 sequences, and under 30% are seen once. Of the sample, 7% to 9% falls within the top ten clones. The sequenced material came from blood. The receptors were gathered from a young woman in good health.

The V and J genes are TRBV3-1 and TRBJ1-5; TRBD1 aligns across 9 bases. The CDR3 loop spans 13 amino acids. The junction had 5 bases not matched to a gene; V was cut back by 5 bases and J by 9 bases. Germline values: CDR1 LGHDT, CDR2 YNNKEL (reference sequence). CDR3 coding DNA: TGTGCCAGCAGCACAGGGGGCTTCGGGCCCCAGCATTTT. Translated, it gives CASSTGGFGPQHF.

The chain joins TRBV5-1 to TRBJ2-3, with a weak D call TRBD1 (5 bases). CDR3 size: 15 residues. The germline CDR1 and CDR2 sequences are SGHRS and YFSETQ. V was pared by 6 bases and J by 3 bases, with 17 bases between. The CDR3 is CASTKTATSTDTQYF. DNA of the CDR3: TGCGCCAGCACAAAGACAGCAACCTCAACAGATACGCAGTATTTT.

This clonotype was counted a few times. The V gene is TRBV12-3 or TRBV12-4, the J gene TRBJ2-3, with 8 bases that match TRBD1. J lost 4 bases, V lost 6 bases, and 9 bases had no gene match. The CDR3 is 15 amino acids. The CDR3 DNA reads TGTGCCAGCAGCCCCCGGGACAGGAACGCAGATACGCAGTATTTT. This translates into CASSPRDRNADTQYF.

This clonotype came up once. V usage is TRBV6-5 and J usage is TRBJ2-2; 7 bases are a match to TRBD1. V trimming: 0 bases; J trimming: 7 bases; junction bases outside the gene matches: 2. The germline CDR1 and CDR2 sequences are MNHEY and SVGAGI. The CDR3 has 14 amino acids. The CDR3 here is CASSYSQGVGELFF. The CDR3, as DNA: TGTGCCAGCAGTTACTCGCAGGGGGTCGGGGAGCTGTTTTTT.

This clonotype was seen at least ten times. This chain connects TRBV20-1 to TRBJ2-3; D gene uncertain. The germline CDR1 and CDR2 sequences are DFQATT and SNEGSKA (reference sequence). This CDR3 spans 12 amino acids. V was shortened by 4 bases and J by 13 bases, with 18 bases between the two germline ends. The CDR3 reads CSATKDQIPEYF. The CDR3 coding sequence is TGCAGTGCTACGAAGGACCAGATACCGGAGTATTTT.

This CDR3 reads CASSVAEGVVETQYF. CDR3 bases: TGTGCCAGCAGCGTAGCAGAGGGTGTGGTAGAGACCCAGTACTTC. The rearrangement uses TRBV9 and TRBJ2-5; D possibly corresponds to TRBD2 (5 bases). The CDR3 runs to 15 residues. The germline CDR1 and CDR2 sequences are SGDLS and YYNGEE. The germline V and J ends were trimmed by 0 bases and 4 bases, with 13 bases remaining between them.

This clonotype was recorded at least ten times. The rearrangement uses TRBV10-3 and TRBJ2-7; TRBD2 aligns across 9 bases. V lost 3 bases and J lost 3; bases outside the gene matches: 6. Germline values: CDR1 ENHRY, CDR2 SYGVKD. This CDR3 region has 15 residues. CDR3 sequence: CAISDWLAGHYEQYF. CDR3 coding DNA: TGTGCCATCAGTGACTGGCTAGCGGGGCACTACGAGCAGTACTTC.

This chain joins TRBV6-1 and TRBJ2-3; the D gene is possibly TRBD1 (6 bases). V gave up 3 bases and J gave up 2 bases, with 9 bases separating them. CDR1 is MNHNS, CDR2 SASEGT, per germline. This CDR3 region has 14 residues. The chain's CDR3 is CASSEWGPTDTQYF. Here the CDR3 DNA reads TGTGCCAGCAGTGAGTGGGGGCCCACAGATACGCAGTATTTT.

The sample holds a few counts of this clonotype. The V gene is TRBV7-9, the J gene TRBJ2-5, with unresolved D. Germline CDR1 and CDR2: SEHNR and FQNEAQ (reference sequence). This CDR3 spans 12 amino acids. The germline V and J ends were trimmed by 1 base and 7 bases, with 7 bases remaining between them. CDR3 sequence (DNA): TGTGCCAGCAGCTTAGGGTTTATGACCCAGTACTTC. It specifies CASSLGFMTQYF.

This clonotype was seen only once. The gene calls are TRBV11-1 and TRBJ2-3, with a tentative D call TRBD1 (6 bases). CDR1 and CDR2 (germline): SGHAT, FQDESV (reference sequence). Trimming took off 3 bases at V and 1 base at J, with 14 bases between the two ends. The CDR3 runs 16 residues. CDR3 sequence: CASSFSDSWGTDTQYF. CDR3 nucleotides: TGTGCCAGCAGCTTCTCGGACAGTTGGGGCACAGATACGCAGTATTTT.

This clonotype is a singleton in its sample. CDR3 DNA sequence: TGTGCCAGCGGCCCCGGGACTACCCAGCCCAATGAGCAGTTCTTC. Protein product: CASGPGTTQPNEQFF. This chain uses TRBV2 with TRBJ2-1; the match to TRBD2 covers 7 bases. Germline assignment: CDR1 SNHLY and CDR2 FYNNEI. V was pared by 8 bases and J by 6 bases, with 13 bases of the junction left unmatched. The CDR3 covers 15 residues. Complete variable domain (other parts from reference TRBV2 and TRBJ2-1): EPEVTQTPSHQVTQMGQEVILRCVPISNHLYFYWYRQILGQKVEFLVSFYNNEISEKSEIFDDQFSVERPDGSNFTLKIRSTKLEDSAMYFCASGPGTTQPNEQFFGPGTRLTVL.

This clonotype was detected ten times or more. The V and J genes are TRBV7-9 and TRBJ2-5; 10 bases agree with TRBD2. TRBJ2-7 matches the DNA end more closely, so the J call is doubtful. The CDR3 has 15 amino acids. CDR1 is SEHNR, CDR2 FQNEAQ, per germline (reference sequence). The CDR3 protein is CASSFRAGGRDEQYF. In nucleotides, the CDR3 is TGTGCCAGCAGCTTCCGAGCGGGAGGGCGTGACGAGCAGTACTTC.

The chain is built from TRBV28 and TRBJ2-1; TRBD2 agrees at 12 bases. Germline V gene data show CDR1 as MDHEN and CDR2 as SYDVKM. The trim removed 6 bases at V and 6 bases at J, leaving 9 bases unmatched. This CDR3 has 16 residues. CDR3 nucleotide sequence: TGTGCCAGCAGGCGCCCCGGACTAGCGGGGTTCAATGAGCAGTTCTTC. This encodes CASRRPGLAGFNEQFF.

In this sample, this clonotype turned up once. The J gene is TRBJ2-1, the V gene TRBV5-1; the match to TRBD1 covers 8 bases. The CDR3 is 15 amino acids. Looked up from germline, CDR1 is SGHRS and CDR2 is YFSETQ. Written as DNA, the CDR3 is TGCACCGGCAGCTCAACGGGACAGGCAAACAATGAGCAGTTCTTC. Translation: CTGSSTGQANNEQFF. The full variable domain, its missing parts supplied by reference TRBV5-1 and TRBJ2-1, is KAGVTQTPRYLIKTRGQQVTLSCSPISGHRSVSWYQQTPGQGLQFLFEYFSETQRNKGNFPGRFSGRQFSNSRSEMNVSTLELGDSALYLCTGSSTGQANNEQFFGPGTRLTVL.

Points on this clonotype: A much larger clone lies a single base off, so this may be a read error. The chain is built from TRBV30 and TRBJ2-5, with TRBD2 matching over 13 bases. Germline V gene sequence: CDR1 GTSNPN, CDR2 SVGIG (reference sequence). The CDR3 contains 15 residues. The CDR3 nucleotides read TGTGCCTGGGTACTAGCGGGGGGGCCCCAAGAGGCCCAGTACTTC. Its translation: CAWVLAGGPQEAQYF.

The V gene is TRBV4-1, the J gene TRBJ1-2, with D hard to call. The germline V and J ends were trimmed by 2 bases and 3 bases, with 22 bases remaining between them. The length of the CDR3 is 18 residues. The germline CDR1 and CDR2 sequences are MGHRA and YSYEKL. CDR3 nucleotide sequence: TGCGCCAGCAGCCAAAAAATGTTGGAAAGGTACTTTCACTATGGCTACACCTTC. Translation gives CASSQKMLERYFHYGYTF.

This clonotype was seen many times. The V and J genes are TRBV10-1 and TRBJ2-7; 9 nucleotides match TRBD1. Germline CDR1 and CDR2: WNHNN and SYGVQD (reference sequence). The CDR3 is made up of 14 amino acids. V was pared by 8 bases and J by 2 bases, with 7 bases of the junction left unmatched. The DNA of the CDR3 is TGCGCCAGCTCGAACCGGGACAGGGCCTACGAGCAGTACTTC. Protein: CASSNRDRAYEQYF.

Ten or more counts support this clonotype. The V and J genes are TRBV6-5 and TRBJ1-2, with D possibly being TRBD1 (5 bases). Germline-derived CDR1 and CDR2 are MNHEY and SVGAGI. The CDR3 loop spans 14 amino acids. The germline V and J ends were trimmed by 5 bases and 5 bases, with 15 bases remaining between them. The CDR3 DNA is TGTGCCAGCAGTCGACCGGGACTAGGATATGGCTACACCTTC. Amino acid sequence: CASSRPGLGYGYTF.

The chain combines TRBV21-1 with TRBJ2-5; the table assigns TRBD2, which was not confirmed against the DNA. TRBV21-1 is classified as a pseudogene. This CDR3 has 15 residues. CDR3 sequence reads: CARAPRRGSEETQYF. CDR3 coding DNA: TGTGCCCGAGCTCCTCGGCGGGGAAGTGAAGAGACCCAGTACTTC.

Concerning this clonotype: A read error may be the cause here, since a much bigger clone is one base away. This CDR3 reads CASSQEVRGSYGQYF. The CDR3 nucleotides are TGCGCCAGCAGCCAAGAGGTCAGGGGTTCCTACGGGCAGTACTTC. The chain carries TRBV4-3 and TRBJ2-5; the D gene is possibly TRBD1 (6 bases). The germline CDR1 and CDR2 sequences are LGHNA and YSLEER. The V end lost 0 bases, the J end lost 11 bases, and 19 bases lay between the germline ends. CDR3 length: 15 residues.

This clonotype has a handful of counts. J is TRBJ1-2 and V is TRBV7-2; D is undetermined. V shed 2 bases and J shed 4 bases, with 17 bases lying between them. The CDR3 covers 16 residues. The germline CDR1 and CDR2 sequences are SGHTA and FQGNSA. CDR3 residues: CASSLSPPPVLYGYTF. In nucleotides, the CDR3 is TGTGCCAGCAGCTTAAGTCCGCCACCGGTTCTCTATGGCTACACCTTC.

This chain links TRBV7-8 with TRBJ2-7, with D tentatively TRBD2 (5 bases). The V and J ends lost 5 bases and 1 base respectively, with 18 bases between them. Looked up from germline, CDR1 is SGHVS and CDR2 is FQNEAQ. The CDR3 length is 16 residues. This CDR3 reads CASSALQTGGSYEQYF. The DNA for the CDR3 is TGTGCCAGCAGCGCGCTACAGACCGGAGGATCCTACGAGCAGTACTTC. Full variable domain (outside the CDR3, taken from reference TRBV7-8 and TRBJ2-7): GAGVSQSPRYKVAKRGQDVALRCDPISGHVSLFWYQQALGQGPEFLTYFQNEAQLDKSGLPSDRFFAERPEGSVSTLKIQRTQQEDSAVYLCASSALQTGGSYEQYFGPGTRLTVT.

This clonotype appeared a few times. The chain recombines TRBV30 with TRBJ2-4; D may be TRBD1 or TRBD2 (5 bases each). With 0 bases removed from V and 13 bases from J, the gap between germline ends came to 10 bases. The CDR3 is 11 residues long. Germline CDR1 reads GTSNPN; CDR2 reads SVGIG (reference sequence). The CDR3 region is CAWSVLGEQYF. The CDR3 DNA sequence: TGTGCCTGGAGTGTTTTAGGGGAGCAGTACTTC.

This chain's CDR3 is CAIRKQLDQPQHF. The CDR3 DNA reads as TGTGCCATCAGAAAGCAACTAGATCAGCCCCAGCATTTT. V usage is TRBV10-3 and J usage is TRBJ1-5; D is ambiguous. Deletions cut 6 bases from V and 5 bases from J, with 11 bases between. Germline-derived CDR1 and CDR2 are ENHRY and SYGVKD. CDR3 length: 13 residues.

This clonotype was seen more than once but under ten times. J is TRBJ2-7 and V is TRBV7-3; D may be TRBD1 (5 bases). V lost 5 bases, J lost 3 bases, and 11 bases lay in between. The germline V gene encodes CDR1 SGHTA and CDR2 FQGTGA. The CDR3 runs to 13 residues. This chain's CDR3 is CASSRGRDYEQYF. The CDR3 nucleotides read TGTGCCAGCAGCCGCGGCAGGGACTACGAGCAGTACTTC.

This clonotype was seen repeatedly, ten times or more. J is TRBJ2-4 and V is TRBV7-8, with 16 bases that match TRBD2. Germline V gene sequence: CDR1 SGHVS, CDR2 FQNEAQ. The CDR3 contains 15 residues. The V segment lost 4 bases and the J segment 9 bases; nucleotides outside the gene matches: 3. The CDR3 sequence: CASSSGLAGGGIQYF. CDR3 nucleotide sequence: TGTGCCAGCAGCTCGGGACTAGCGGGAGGGGGCATTCAGTACTTC.

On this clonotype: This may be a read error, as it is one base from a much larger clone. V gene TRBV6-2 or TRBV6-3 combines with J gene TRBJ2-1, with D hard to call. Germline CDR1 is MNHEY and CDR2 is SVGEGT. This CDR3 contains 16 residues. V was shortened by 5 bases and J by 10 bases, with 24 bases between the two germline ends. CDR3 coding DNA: TGTGCCAGCAGTCCGGCGTGGCAGCCCCACTCCTACGAGCAGTTCTTC. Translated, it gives CASSPAWQPHSYEQFF.

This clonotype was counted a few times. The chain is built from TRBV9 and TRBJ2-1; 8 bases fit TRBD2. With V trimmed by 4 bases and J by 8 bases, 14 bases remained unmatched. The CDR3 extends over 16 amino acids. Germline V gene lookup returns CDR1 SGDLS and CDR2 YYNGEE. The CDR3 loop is CASSFELSGGGDEQFF. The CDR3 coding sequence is TGTGCCAGCAGCTTTGAGTTGAGCGGGGGTGGTGATGAGCAGTTCTTC. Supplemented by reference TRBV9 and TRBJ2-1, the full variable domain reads DSGVTQTPKHLITATGQRVTLRCSPRSGDLSVYWYQQSLDQGLQFLIQYYNGEERAKGNILERFSAQQFPDLHSELNLSSLELGDSALYFCASSFELSGGGDEQFFGPGTRLTVL.

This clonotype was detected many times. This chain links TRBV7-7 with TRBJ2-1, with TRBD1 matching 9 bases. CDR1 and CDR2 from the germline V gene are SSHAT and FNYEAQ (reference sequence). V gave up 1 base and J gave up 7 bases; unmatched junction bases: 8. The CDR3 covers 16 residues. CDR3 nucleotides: TGTGCCAGCAGCTTAGACGGGACAGGGAGTCTGAATGAGCAGTTCTTC. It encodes CASSLDGTGSLNEQFF.

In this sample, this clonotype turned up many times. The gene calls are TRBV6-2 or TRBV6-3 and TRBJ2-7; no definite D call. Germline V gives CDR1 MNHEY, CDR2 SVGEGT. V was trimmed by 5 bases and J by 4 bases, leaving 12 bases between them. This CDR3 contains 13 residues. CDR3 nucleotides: TGTGCCAGCAGTCCTTCTCCCCGATACGAGCAGTACTTC. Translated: CASSPSPRYEQYF.

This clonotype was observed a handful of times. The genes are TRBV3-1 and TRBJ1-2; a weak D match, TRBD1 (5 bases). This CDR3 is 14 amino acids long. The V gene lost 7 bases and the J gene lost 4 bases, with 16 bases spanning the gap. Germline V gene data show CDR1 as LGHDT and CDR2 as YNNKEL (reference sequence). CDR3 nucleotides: TGTGCCAGCAACCACGGGACGGTTTCCTATGGCTACACCTTC. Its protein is CASNHGTVSYGYTF.

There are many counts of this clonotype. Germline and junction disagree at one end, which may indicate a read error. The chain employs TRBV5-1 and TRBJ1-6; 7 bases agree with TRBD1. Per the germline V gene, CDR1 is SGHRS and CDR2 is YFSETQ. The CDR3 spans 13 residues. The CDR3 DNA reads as TGTGCCAGCAGCCTCGACAGGGTTTCACCCCTCCACTTT. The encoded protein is CASSLDRVSPLHF. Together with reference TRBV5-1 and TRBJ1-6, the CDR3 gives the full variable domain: KAGVTQTPRYLIKTRGQQVTLSCSPISGHRSVSWYQQTPGQGLQFLFEYFSETQRNKGNFPGRFSGRQFSNSRSEMNVSTLELGDSALYLCASSLDRVSPLHFGNGTRLTVT.